The 6 T cell receptor beta chains below come from one sample, sequenced in a study of shared clonotypes between healthy human individuals. Method: immunoSEQ multiplex PCR; TCRdb's copy keeps in-frame clones and lacks some. The sample lists a few hundred thousand clones, almost 97% occurring once. The sequencing sample was made of naive CD4+ T cells sorted from blood. Stated subset: CD45RA+ positively selected. The receptors originated from a woman aged 25 to 45 in good health.

This chain connects TRBV7-9 to TRBJ1-4; D gene unclear. Trimming stripped 7 bases from V and 7 bases from J, with 10 bases between. Germline CDR1 reads SEHNR; CDR2 reads FQNEAQ (reference sequence). The CDR3 has 12 residues. CDR3 amino acids: CASKGISEKLFF. The CDR3 DNA sequence: TGTGCCAGCAAGGGCATAAGTGAAAAACTGTTTTTT.

The chain uses TRBV2 and TRBJ2-7; D gene unclear. Germline assignment: CDR1 SNHLY and CDR2 FYNNEI. The V end was cut by 6 bases, the J end by 0 bases, with 12 bases between. CDR3 size: 14 residues. This CDR3 is CASRDWQSSYEQYF. DNA for the CDR3: TGTGCCAGCAGGGATTGGCAGAGCTCCTACGAGCAGTACTTC.

The chain uses TRBV4-1 and TRBJ2-2, with 7 bases that match TRBD2. J gave up 5 bases and V 2 bases, and 5 bases lay outside the gene matches. Germline CDR1 is MGHRA and CDR2 is YSYEKL. The CDR3 totals 15 residues. The CDR3 region is CASSQPSRGTGELFF. The CDR3 nucleotides are TGCGCCAGCAGCCAACCGTCGCGGGGGACCGGGGAGCTGTTTTTT.

The chain's CDR3 is CASSQAPGTGHYEQYF. For the CDR3, the DNA is TGCGCCAGCAGCCAAGCACCCGGGACAGGGCATTACGAGCAGTACTTC. This chain links TRBV4-1 with TRBJ2-7; 9 positions match TRBD1. Per germline, CDR1 MGHRA and CDR2 YSYEKL. V lost 1 base to trimming and J lost 4 bases; unmatched junction nucleotides: 8. The CDR3 has 16 amino acids.

The V and J genes are TRBV4-1 and TRBJ1-2, with D possibly TRBD1 on 6 matching bases. The CDR3 is 15 amino acids. Germline V gene data show CDR1 as MGHRA and CDR2 as YSYEKL. V lost 0 bases and J 2 bases, leaving 10 bases between the germline ends. CDR3 residues: CASSQEPQGNYGYTF. In DNA form, the CDR3 reads TGCGCCAGCAGCCAAGAACCCCAGGGGAACTATGGCTACACCTTC.

This sequence joins TRBV27 and TRBJ1-1; no clear D. The CDR3 is 13 amino acids. Looked up from germline, CDR1 is MNHEY and CDR2 is SMNVEV (reference sequence). The ends were cut back, 1 base at V and 5 bases at J, with 8 bases in the middle. CDR3 loop: CASSLFRETEAFF. The CDR3 bases are TGTGCCAGCAGTTTATTTAGGGAAACTGAAGCTTTCTTT.